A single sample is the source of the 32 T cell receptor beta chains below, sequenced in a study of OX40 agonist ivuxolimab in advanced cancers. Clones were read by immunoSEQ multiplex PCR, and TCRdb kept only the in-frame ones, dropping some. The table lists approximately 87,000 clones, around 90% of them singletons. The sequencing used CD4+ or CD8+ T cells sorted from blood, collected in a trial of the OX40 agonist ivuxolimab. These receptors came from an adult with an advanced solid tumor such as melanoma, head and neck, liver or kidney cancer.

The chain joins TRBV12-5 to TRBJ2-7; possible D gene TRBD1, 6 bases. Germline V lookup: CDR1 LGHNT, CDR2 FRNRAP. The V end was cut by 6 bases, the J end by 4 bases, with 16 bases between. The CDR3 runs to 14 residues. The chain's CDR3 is CASGGAKRSYEQYF. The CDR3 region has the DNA TGTGCTAGTGGGGGGGCAAAACGGAGTTACGAGCAGTACTTC.

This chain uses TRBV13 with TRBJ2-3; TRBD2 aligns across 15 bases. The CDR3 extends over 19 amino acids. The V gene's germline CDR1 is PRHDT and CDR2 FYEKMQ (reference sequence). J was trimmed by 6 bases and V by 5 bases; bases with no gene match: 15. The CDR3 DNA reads TGTGCCAGCAGCACTGGACTAGCGGGAGGGATGGGATACGCTGATACGCAGTATTTT. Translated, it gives CASSTGLAGGMGYADTQYF.

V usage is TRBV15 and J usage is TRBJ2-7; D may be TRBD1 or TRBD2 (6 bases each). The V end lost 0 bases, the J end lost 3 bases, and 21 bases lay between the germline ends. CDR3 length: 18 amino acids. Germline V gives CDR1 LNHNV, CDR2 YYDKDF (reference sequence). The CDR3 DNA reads TGTGCCACCAGCAGAGACCGACCCGGAGGCGGGACAAACTACGAGCAGTACTTC. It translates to CATSRDRPGGGTNYEQYF.

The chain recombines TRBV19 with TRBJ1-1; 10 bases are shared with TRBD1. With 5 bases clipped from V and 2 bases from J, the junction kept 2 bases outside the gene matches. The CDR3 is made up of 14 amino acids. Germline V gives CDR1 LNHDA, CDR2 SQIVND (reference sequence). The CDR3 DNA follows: TGTGCCAGTAGTTCGACAGGGGGCAACACTGAAGCTTTCTTT. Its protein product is CASSSTGGNTEAFF.

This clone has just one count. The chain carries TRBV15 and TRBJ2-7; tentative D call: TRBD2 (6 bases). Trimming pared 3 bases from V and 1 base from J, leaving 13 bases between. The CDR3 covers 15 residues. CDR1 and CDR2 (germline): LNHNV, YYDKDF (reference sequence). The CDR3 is CATSREGLRSYEQYF. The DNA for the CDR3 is TGTGCCACCAGCAGGGAGGGGCTCCGTTCCTACGAGCAGTACTTC.

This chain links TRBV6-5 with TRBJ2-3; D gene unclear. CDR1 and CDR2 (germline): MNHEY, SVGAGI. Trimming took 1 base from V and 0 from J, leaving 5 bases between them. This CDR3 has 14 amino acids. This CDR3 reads CASSYLRSTDTQYF. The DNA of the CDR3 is TGTGCCAGCAGTTACTTGCGAAGCACAGATACGCAGTATTTT.

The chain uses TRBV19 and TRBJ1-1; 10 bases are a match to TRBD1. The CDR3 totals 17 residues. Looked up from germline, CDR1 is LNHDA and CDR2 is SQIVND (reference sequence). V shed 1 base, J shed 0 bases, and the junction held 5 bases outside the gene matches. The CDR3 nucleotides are TGTGCCAGTAGTATAGTGGGACAGGGGATTTTGAACACTGAAGCTTTCTTT. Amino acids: CASSIVGQGILNTEAFF.

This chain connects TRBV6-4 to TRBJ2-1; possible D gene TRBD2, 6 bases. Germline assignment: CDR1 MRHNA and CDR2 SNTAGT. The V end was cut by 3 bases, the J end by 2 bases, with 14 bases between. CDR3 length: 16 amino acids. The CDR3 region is CASSEWGGDPYNEQFF. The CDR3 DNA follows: TGTGCCAGCAGTGAATGGGGCGGGGATCCCTACAATGAGCAGTTCTTC.

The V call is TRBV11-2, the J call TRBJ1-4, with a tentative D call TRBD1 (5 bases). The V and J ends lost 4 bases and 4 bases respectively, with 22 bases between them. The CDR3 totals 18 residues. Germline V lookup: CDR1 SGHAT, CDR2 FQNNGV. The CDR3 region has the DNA TGTGCCAGCAGCTCCGACAGCCTAAGCCCCCACAATAATGAAAAACTGTTTTTT. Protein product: CASSSDSLSPHNNEKLFF.

This CDR3 is CASSEPPGIDSPLHF. CDR3 bases: TGTGCCAGCAGTGAGCCCCCGGGGATTGATTCACCCCTCCACTTT. The chain links TRBV2 to TRBJ1-6, with D uncertain. Trimming took 3 bases from V and 8 from J, leaving 14 bases between them. The CDR3 is 15 residues long. CDR1 and CDR2 from the germline V gene are SNHLY and FYNNEI.

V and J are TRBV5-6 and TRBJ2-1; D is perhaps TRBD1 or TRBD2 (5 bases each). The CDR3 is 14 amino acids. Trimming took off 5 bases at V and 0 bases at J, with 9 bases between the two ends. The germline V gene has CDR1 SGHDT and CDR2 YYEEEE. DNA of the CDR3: TGTGCCAGCAGGGGACGGGACTCCTACAATGAGCAGTTCTTC. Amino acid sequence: CASRGRDSYNEQFF.

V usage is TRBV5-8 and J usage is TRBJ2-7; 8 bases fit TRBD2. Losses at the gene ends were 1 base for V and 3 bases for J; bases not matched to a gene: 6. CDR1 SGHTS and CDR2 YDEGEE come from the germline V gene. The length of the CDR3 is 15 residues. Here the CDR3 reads CASSLHRGGNYEQYF. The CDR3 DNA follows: TGTGCCAGCAGCTTGCACCGGGGGGGTAACTACGAGCAGTACTTC.

CDR3 DNA sequence: TGTGCCAGCAGCGAAGACACGAGCACAGATACGCAGTATTTT. Protein: CASSEDTSTDTQYF. J is TRBJ2-3 and V is TRBV9, with no clear D. The CDR3 consists of 14 residues. V was cut by 3 bases and J by 0 bases, with 8 bases left in between. Germline lookup yields CDR1 SGDLS and CDR2 YYNGEE.

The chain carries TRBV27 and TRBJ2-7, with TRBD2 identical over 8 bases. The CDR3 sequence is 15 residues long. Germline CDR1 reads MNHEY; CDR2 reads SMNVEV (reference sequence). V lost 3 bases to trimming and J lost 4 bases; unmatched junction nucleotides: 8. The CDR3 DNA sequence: TGTGCCAGCAGTTTTAGGACGGGAGGGGGTTACGAGCAGTACTTC. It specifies CASSFRTGGGYEQYF.

The CDR3 sequence: CASSQDLGLAVNEQFF. DNA for the CDR3: TGTGCCAGCAGCCAAGATCTAGGACTAGCGGTCAATGAGCAGTTCTTC. The V and J genes are TRBV4-2 and TRBJ2-1; 10 bases align to TRBD2. J gave up 6 bases and V 0 bases, and 5 bases lay outside the gene matches. This CDR3 comprises 16 residues. Germline lookup yields CDR1 LGHNA and CDR2 YNFKEQ.

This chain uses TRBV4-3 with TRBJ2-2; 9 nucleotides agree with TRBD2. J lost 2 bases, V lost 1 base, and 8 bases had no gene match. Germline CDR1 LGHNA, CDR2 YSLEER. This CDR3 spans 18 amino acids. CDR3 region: CASSQVLAGGPNTGELFF. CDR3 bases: TGCGCCAGCAGCCAAGTCCTTGCGGGGGGGCCCAACACCGGGGAGCTGTTTTTT.

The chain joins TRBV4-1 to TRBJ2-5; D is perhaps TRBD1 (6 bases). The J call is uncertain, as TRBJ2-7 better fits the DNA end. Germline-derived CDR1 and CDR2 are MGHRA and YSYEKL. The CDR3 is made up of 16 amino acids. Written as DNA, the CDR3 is TGCGCCAGCAGCCAAGAAGCTCGGCCGGGACACTACGAGCAGTACTTC. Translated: CASSQEARPGHYEQYF.

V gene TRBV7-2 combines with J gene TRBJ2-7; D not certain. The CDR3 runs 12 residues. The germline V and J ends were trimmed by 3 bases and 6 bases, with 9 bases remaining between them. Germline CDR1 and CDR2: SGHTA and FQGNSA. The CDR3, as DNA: TGTGCCAGCAGCTTCCTGCCCAGCGAGCAGTACTTC. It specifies CASSFLPSEQYF.

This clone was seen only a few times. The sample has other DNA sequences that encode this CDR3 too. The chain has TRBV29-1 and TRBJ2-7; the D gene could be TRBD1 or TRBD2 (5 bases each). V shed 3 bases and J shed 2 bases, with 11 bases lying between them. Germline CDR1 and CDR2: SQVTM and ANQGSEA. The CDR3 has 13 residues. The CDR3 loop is CSVEAGTPYEQYF. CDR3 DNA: TGCAGCGTTGAGGCCGGGACGCCCTACGAGCAGTACTTC.

The CDR3 loop is CASNRPMNTGELFF. The CDR3 bases are TGTGCCAGCAACAGACCCATGAACACCGGGGAGCTGTTTTTT. This chain connects TRBV2 to TRBJ2-2; no reliable D call. The germline CDR1 and CDR2 sequences are SNHLY and FYNNEI. This CDR3 is 14 amino acids long. Trimming pared 7 bases from V and 1 base from J, leaving 10 bases between.

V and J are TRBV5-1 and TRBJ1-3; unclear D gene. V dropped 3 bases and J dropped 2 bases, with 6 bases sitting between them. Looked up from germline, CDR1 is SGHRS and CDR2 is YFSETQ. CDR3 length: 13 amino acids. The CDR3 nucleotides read TGCGCCAGCAGCTCGACGCCTGGAAACACCATATATTTT. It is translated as CASSSTPGNTIYF.

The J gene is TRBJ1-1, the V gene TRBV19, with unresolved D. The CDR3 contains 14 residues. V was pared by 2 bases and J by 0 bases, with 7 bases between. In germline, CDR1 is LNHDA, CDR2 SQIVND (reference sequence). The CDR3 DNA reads TGTGCCAGTAGTATATGGGGTATGAACACTGAAGCTTTCTTT. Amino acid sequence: CASSIWGMNTEAFF.

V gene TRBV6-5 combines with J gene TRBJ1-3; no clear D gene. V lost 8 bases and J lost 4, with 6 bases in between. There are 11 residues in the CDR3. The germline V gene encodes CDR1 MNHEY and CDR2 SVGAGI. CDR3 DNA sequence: TGTGCCAGCTTCTGGGGAAACACCATATATTTT. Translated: CASFWGNTIYF.

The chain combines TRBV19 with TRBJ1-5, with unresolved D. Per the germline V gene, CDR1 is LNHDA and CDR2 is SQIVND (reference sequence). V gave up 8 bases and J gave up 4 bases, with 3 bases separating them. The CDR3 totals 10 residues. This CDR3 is CASGNQPQHF. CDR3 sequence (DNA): TGTGCCAGTGGGAATCAGCCCCAGCATTTT.

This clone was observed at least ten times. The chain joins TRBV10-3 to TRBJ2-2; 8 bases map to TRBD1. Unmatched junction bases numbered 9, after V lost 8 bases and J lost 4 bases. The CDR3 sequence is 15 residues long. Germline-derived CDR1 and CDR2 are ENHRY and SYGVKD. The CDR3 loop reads CAIADREGITGELFF. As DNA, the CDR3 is TGTGCCATCGCGGACAGGGAAGGGATCACCGGGGAGCTGTTTTTT.

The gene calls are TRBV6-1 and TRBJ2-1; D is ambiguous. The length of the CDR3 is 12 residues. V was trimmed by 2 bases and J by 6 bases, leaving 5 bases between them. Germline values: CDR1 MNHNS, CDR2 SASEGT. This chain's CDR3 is CASSETTNEQFF. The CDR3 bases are TGTGCCAGCAGTGAAACGACCAATGAGCAGTTCTTC.

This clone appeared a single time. CDR3 DNA sequence: TGTGCCAGCAGCTTAGCTTCCGTCTACGAGCAGTACTTC. Amino acids: CASSLASVYEQYF. This chain links TRBV7-8 with TRBJ2-7; no definite D call. The CDR3 covers 13 residues. Trimming pared 0 bases from V and 3 bases from J, leaving 6 bases between. Germline loops: CDR1 SGHVS, CDR2 FQNEAQ.

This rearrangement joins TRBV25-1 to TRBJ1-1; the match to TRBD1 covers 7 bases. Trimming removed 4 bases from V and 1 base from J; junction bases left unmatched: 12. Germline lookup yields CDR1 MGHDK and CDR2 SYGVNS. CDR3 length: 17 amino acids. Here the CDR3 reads CASSGGTVGKRNTEAFF. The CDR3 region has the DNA TGTGCCAGCAGTGGTGGGACAGTCGGTAAGAGGAACACTGAAGCTTTCTTT.

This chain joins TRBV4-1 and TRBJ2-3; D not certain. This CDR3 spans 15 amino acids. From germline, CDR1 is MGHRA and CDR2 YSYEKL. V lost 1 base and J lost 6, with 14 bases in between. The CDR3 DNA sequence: TGCGCCAGCAGCCAAGTGTATGAGGTATTGGATACGCAGTATTTT. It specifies CASSQVYEVLDTQYF.

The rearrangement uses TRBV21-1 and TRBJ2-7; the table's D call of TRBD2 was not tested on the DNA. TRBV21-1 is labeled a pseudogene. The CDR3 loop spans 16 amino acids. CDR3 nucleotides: TGTGCCAGCAGCAAAGCGGGGAGACTTCCATCCTACGAGCAGTACTTC. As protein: CASSKAGRLPSYEQYF.

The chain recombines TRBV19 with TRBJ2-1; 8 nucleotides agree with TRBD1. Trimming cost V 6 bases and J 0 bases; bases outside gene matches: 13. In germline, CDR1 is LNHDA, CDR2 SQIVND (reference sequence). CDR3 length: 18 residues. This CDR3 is CASRSRTGPNSSYNEQFF. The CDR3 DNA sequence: TGTGCCAGTAGGTCACGGACAGGGCCGAACAGCTCCTACAATGAGCAGTTCTTC.

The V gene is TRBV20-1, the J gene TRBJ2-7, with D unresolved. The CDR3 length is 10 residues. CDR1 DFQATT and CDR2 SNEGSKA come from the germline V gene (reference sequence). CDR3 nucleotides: TGCAGCGTTTTTTATGGCGAGCAGTACTTC. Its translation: CSVFYGEQYF.